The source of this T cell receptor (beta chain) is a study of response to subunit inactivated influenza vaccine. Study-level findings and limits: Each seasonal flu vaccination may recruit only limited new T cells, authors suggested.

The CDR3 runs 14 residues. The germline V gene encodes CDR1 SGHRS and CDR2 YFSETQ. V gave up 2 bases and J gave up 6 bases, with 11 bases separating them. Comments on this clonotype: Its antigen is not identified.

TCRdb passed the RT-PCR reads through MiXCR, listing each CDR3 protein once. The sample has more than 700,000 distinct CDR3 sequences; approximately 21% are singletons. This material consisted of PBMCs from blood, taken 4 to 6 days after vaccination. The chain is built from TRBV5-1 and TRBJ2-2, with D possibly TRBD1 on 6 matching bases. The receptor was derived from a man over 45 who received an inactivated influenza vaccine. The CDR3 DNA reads TGCGCCAGCAGCTTCCCAGGGGTGGCCGGGGAGCTGTTTTTT. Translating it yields CASSFPGVAGELFF.